This is a list of T cell receptor beta chains from one sample in a study of T-cell reconstitution after alpha-beta-depleted transplantation in children. TCRdb itself ran the PCR reads through MiXCR, one entry per CDR3 protein. The sample records about 91,000 distinct CDR3 sequences, about 8% being singletons. Here the sequenced sample was PBMCs from the stem cell graft donor, taken from the stem cell graft. These receptors all stem from a human donor who donated a stem cell graft to a child with congenital amegakaryocytic thrombocytopenia. The conserved cysteine and the conserved F or W are not part of the CDR3 here.

v_gene	j_gene	CDR3aa
TRBV4-1	TRBJ2-1	ASSQTSTRDEQF
TRBV20-1	TRBJ2-1	SARGGRAYNEQF
TRBV12-3/TRBV12-4	TRBJ1-5	ASSLAGHQPQH
TRBV29-1	TRBJ2-5	SVDGLQGETQY
TRBV5-1	TRBJ1-6	ASSFRDRNSPLH
TRBV5-1	TRBJ2-2	ASSVTGGIAGELF
TRBV5-1	TRBJ2-1	ASSLRLAGGDEQF
TRBV29-1	TRBJ2-7	SVGGRAAYEQY
TRBV5-1	TRBJ2-1	ASTPGQGQGEQF
TRBV12-3/TRBV12-4	TRBJ1-6	TISPARGVVSSYNSPLH
TRBV30	TRBJ2-3	AWQEGGVYLTDTQY
TRBV12-3/TRBV12-4	TRBJ2-7	ASSLRQADEQY
TRBV6-1	TRBJ2-6	ASSVSWSGANVLT
TRBV20-1	TRBJ2-1	SAPPTSGIHNEQF
TRBV20-1	TRBJ2-7	SAAGSIYEQY
TRBV5-1	TRBJ2-4	ASSLGQGNIQY
TRBV5-1	TRBJ2-1	ASSLVTAGAYNEQF
TRBV6-1	TRBJ1-3	ASSALWGSGNTIY
TRBV15	TRBJ2-1	ATSEQDRGSYNEQF
TRBV24-1	TRBJ2-1	ATRSSGGSYNEQF
TRBV12-3/TRBV12-4	TRBJ2-2	ASSLRGSTGELF
TRBV24-1	TRBJ2-1	ATSDSLGGDNAYNEQF
TRBV5-6	TRBJ2-5	ASSPGTSGLETQY
TRBV11-2	TRBJ2-2	ASSLDPEATGELF
TRBV18	TRBJ2-3	ASSPDITDTQY
TRBV7-3	TRBJ2-3	ASSVAGDTQY
TRBV15	TRBJ1-4	ATNRGFNEKLF
TRBV3-2	TRBJ1-5	ACCQNAQPQH
TRBV3-1	TRBJ2-1	ASSRQPGQGSNEQF
TRBV11-1	TRBJ2-7	ASGPWREGNYEQY
TRBV18	TRBJ1-2	ASSPPPGVQSYGYT
TRBV5-1	TRBJ2-7	ASSSTGPSYEQY
TRBV5-1	TRBJ2-1	ASSLAGGPIGPYNEQF
TRBV15	TRBJ2-2	ATRGTDSNQNTGELF
TRBV3-1	TRBJ1-2	ASTLGQGHGYT
TRBV29-1	TRBJ2-2	SVEKNTGELF
TRBV7-2	TRBJ2-3	ASSLWVVASTDTQY
TRBV5-8	TRBJ1-4	ASSLEVFVGTGAEKLF
TRBV20-1	TRBJ1-2	SARGYRGNYGYT
TRBV7-9	TRBJ1-1	ASSPDSRLTEAF
TRBV11-2	TRBJ2-2	ASSSPDSANTGELF
TRBV7-2	TRBJ2-1	ASLLGAGVHNEQF
TRBV6-1	TRBJ2-7	ASSGDRESYEQY
TRBV4-1	TRBJ2-5	ASSQDLGALETQY
TRBV11-2	TRBJ2-3	ASSPLFWGGDTQY
TRBV4-1	TRBJ2-3	ASSKPGAALSTDTQY
TRBV5-1	TRBJ2-1	ASSLEGVGSNEQF
TRBV7-6	TRBJ2-3	ASSLAPGLAPGRDTQY
TRBV28	TRBJ2-7	ASSDITGSSYEQY
TRBV11-2	TRBJ2-1	ASSSPRRLVSSYNEQF
TRBV30	TRBJ1-1	AWSGGLRWTEAF
TRBV3-1	TRBJ2-7	ASSHKRGLYEQY
TRBV12-3/TRBV12-4	TRBJ1-1	ASTFMGPGTEAF
TRBV12-3/TRBV12-4	TRBJ2-3	ASSLAQGYTDTQY
TRBV20-1	TRBJ2-1	SARPIAEPVNEQF